The 2 T cell receptor beta chains in this list originate from one sample, sequenced in a study of T cells after yellow fever vaccination. One entry per CDR3 protein, called by TCRdb with MiXCR from the 5' RACE reads. The sample has about 370,000 distinct CDR3 sequences, roughly 11% seen once. The sequenced sample was PBMCs, obtained on the day of the first yellow fever vaccination. These receptors were taken from a man aged 18 to 30 who received the YFV17D yellow fever vaccine.

This clonotype was seen more than once but under ten times. This chain links TRBV5-1 with TRBJ1-1; D ambiguous. The CDR3 runs 15 residues. Germline V CDR1 and CDR2: SGHRS, YFSETQ. Trimming stripped 4 bases from V and 2 bases from J, with 15 bases between. CDR3 nucleotide sequence: TGCGCCAGCAGCCCGAACCTAGACGTAAACACTGAAGCTTTCTTT. Translated, it gives CASSPNLDVNTEAFF.

The V gene is TRBV6-1, the J gene TRBJ2-7, with 8 bases identical to TRBD2. The CDR3 runs 16 residues. The trim removed 7 bases at V and 3 bases at J, leaving 14 bases unmatched. Germline CDR1 and CDR2: MNHNS and SASEGT. The CDR3 sequence: CASKGGSSGGFYEQYF. Here the CDR3 DNA reads TGTGCCAGCAAAGGGGGTAGCAGCGGGGGTTTCTACGAGCAGTACTTC.